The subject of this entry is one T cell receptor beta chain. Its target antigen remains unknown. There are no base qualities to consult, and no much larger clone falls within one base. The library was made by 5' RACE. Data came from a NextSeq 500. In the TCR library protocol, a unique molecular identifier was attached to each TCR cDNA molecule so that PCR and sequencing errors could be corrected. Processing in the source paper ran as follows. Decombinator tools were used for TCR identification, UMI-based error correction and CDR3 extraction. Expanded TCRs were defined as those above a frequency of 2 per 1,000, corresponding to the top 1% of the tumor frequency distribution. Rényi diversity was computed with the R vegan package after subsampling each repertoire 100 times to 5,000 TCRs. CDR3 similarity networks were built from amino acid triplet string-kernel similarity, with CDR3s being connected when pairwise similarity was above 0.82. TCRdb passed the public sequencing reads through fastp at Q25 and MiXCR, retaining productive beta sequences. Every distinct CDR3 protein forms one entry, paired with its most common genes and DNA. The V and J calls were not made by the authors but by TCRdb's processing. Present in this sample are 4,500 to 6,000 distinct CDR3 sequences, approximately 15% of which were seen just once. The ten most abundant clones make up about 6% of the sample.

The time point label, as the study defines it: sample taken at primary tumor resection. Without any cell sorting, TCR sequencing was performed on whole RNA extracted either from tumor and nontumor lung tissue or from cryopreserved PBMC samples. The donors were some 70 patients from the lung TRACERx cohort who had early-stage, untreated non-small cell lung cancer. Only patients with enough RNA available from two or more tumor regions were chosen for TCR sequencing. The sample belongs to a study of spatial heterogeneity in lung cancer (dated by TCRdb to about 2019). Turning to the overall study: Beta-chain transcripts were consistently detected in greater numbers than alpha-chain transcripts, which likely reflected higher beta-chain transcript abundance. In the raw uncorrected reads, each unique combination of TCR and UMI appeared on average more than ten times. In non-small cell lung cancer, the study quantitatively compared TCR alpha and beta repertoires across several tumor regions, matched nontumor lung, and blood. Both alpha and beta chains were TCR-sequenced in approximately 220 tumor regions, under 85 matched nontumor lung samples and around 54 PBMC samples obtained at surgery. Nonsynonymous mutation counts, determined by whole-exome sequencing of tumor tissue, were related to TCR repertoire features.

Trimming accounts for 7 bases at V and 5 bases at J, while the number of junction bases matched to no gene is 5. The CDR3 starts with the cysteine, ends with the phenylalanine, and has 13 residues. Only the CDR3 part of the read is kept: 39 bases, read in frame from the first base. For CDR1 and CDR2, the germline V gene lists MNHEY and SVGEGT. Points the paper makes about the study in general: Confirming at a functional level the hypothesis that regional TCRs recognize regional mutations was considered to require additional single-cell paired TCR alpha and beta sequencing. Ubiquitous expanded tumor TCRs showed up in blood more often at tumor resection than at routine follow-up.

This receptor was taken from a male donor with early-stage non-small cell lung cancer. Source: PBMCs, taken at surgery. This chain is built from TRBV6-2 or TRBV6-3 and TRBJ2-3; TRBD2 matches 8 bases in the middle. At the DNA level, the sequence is TGTGCCAGCAAGCGGGGGCTGGGAGATACGCAGTATTTT. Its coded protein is CASKRGLGDTQYF.